One T cell receptor beta chain is described in this entry. What it recognizes is unknown. Germline CDR1 reads MNHNS; CDR2 reads SASEGT. This CDR3 spans 13 amino acids. V lost 6 bases and J lost 1, with 10 bases in between. TCRdb's table, derived via immunoSEQ multiplex PCR, lists solely in-frame clones and lacks some. The data contain 70,000 to 75,000 clones, approximately 80% of them singletons. The data belong to a study of PD-L1 blockade in urothelial cancer. The study's findings and limits: Tumor-linked clones in blood grew more by 3 weeks in durable-benefit patients.

The genes are TRBV6-1 and TRBJ2-7, with D perhaps TRBD1 (6 bases). Sample: PBMCs, taken around atezolizumab (anti-PD-L1) treatment. This receptor was identified in a man in his sixties or seventies with urothelial cancer. The DNA for the CDR3 is TGTGCCAGCAGAGGGGACACTTCCTACGAGCAGTACTTC. This sequence encodes CASRGDTSYEQYF.